This is a list of T cell receptor beta chains from one sample in a study of shared clonotypes between healthy human individuals. Libraries were prepared by immunoSEQ multiplex PCR; TCRdb keeps only in-frame clonotypes and omits some of them. The sample carries 750,000 to 1,000,000 clones, about 91% recorded once. The sequencing sample was made of naive CD8+ T cells sorted from blood. These TCRs come from a man aged 25 to 40 in good health. Each CDR3 is given with its conserved first and last residue. The D gene is left open where the match is weak. Expanded clones are given a class, and other clones once, few, many or no size at all.

TRBV27	.	TRBJ2-1	TRBD2	TGTGCCAGCAGTTTATCGGGCGGGAGCTACAATGAGCAGTTCTTC	CASSLSGGSYNEQFF
TRBV30	.	TRBJ2-3	.	TGTGCCTGGAGTGTCACTGGGACCACAGATACGCAGTATTTT	CAWSVTGTTDTQYF
TRBV5-1	once	TRBJ2-3	TRBD2	TGCGCCAGCAGCCCTTACGCCGGGACTAGCGGGACAGATACGCAGTATTTT	CASSPYAGTSGTDTQYF
TRBV7-9	.	TRBJ2-1	TRBD2	TGTGCCAGCAGCTTAGAAAAGCGGGGGAGCTCCTACAATGAGCAGTTCTTC	CASSLEKRGSSYNEQFF
TRBV5-1	few	TRBJ2-7	TRBD1	TGCGCCAGCAGCTTGGGCGGGACAGGGGGTTACGAGCAGTACTTC	CASSLGGTGGYEQYF
TRBV9	.	TRBJ1-5	TRBD1	TGTGCCAGCTCTACTACAGGGGCCGCCCATCAGCCCCAGCATTTT	CASSTTGAAHQPQHF
TRBV28	.	TRBJ2-7	.	TGTGCCAGCAGCCACCCCGGGAGAGACGGCTCCTACGAGCAGTACTTC	CASSHPGRDGSYEQYF
TRBV29-1	.	TRBJ2-1	.	TGCAGCGTTGAAGCAGTTTTAAGTGAGCAGTTCTTC	CSVEAVLSEQFF
TRBV7-9	once	TRBJ1-1	.	TGTGCCAGGGCACCGGTCGGGCCGAACACTGAAGCTTTCTTT	CARAPVGPNTEAFF
TRBV7-8	.	TRBJ2-7	.	TGTGCCAGCAGCTCCGGGATTTACGAGCAGTACTTC	CASSSGIYEQYF
TRBV5-1	.	TRBJ2-2	.	TGCGCCAGCAGCTTGAGACAGACAGCGAACACCGGGGAGCTGTTTTTT	CASSLRQTANTGELFF
TRBV7-9	.	TRBJ2-2	.	TGTGCCAGCAGCTTCGGCAGCACCGGGGAGCTGTTTTTT	CASSFGSTGELFF
TRBV7-8	.	TRBJ2-1	TRBD2	TGTGCCAGCAGCGGGGGGACTAGGAACAATGAGCAGTTCTTC	CASSGGTRNNEQFF
TRBV10-1	.	TRBJ2-7	.	TGCGCCAGCAGTGACGCCCTCTCCTACGAGCAGTACTTC	CASSDALSYEQYF
TRBV7-2	.	TRBJ2-7	TRBD2	TGTGCCAGCAGCGTCCTCGGGAGGGCCCTCGAGCAGTACTTC	CASSVLGRALEQYF
TRBV27	.	TRBJ2-2	TRBD1	TGTGCCAGCAGTTTAACCGGACAGGGAATCGGGGAGCTGTTTTTT	CASSLTGQGIGELFF
TRBV4-3	.	TRBJ1-1	TRBD1	TGCGCCAGCAGCCAAAGCTGGTCAGGGGGCGAGGTAGCTTTCTTT	CASSQSWSGGEVAFF
TRBV27	once	TRBJ2-3	.	TGTGCCAGCAGTTTGGGCGGAGCTAGCACAGATACGCAGTATTTT	CASSLGGASTDTQYF
TRBV19	.	TRBJ1-2	TRBD1	TGTGCCAGTAGTATTGCTCGGACAGGGGTTGGCTACACCTTC	CASSIARTGVGYTF
TRBV19	.	TRBJ2-7	TRBD2	TGTGCCAGTAGTTTCACCCCGACTAGCGGGAGGGTTTCTACCCCCGCCGAGCAGTACTTC	CASSFTPTSGRVSTPAEQYF
TRBV5-1	.	TRBJ2-1	.	TGCGCCAGCTCCCCGGGGCAGTCCTACAATGAGCAGTTCTTC	CASSPGQSYNEQFF
TRBV5-1	.	TRBJ2-1	.	TGCGCCAGCAGCTTAGGTAGCTCGGATTTTCTCTATGAGCAGTTCTTC	CASSLGSSDFLYEQFF
TRBV13	.	TRBJ2-7	.	TGTGCCAGCAGCCCAGTAGCGGATGTCTACGAGCAGTACTTC	CASSPVADVYEQYF
TRBV9	.	TRBJ2-1	TRBD2	TGTGCCAGCAGCCTCCGGGACTACCACGATGAGCAGTTCTTC	CASSLRDYHDEQFF
TRBV28	.	TRBJ2-7	.	TGTGCCAGCAGTCCGTACATGGAGGCTGCTTACGAGCAGTACTTC	CASSPYMEAAYEQYF
TRBV28	once	TRBJ1-5	TRBD1	TGTGCCAGCAGTTTTGGGACAGGGTTGAGTCAGCCCCAGCATTTT	CASSFGTGLSQPQHF
TRBV7-9	.	TRBJ2-3	TRBD1	TGTGCCAGCAGCGACCGGGACAGGGGGGCAGATACGCAGTATTTT	CASSDRDRGADTQYF
TRBV27	.	TRBJ2-7	.	TGTGCCAGCAGGGGGCATGGGGCCTCCTACGAGCAGTACTTC	CASRGHGASYEQYF
TRBV7-9	.	TRBJ2-7	.	TGTGCCAGCAGCTTTGGACAGCGGGCCTACGAGCAGTACTTC	CASSFGQRAYEQYF
TRBV5-8	.	TRBJ1-5	.	TGTGCCAGCAGCCCCGGGGGGGGTCAACCCAATCAGCCCCAGCATTTT	CASSPGGGQPNQPQHF
TRBV7-9	.	TRBJ1-5	.	TGTGCCAGCAGCTTTGGGGACAGCAATCAGCCCCAGCATTTT	CASSFGDSNQPQHF
TRBV28	.	TRBJ1-2	.	TGTGCCAGCAGTTTATCCCGTACACCAATCCCTAACTATGGCTACACCTTC	CASSLSRTPIPNYGYTF
TRBV19	.	TRBJ2-5	.	TGTGCCAGTAGTCCAGGGGGGGCCCAGTACTTC	CASSPGGAQYF
TRBV2	.	TRBJ2-1	.	TGTGCCAGCAGTGAGTTGCGCCATGAGCAGTTCTTC	CASSELRHEQFF
TRBV6-1	once	TRBJ2-3	TRBD2	TGTGCCAGCAGTGGGTACGGGACTAGCGGGAGGGATGGGCAGTATTTT	CASSGYGTSGRDGQYF